Listed below are T cell receptor beta chains from one sample, sequenced in a study of blood T cell repertoires in COVID-19. Libraries were prepared by immunoSEQ multiplex PCR; TCRdb keeps only in-frame clonotypes and omits some of them. The table lists around 430,000 clones, roughly 89% of them singletons. The source material was PBMCs or T cells enriched from blood (not recorded which). All receptors come from a woman in her 50s who had recovered from COVID-19. CDR3s include the opening cysteine and the closing phenylalanine or tryptophan. Each record gives: V gene, D gene, clone size, J gene, CDR3 DNA, CDR3 protein. The D gene is left open where the match is weak. A row's size may be missing; if present it is once, few, many or a size class.

TRBV5-1	TRBD2	-	TRBJ2-2	TGCGCCAGCAGCACTAGCGGGGGCACCGGGGAGCTGTTTTTT	CASSTSGGTGELFF
TRBV5-1	TRBD1	-	TRBJ2-2	TGCGCCAGCAGCTTCGACCCGGGACAGGGCTCCGGGGAGCTGTTTTTT	CASSFDPGQGSGELFF
TRBV7-2	-	-	TRBJ1-3	TGTGCCAGCAGCTTTGGACAGATAGGAAACACCATATATTTT	CASSFGQIGNTIYF
TRBV7-3	TRBD1	once	TRBJ1-2	TGTGCCAGCAGTTCTACCGGGACAGGGAACGGGGATGGCTACACCTTC	CASSSTGTGNGDGYTF
TRBV19	TRBD1	few	TRBJ2-7	TGTGCCAGTAGTAGACACAGGGGGTGGGACCACGAGCAGTACTTC	CASSRHRGWDHEQYF
TRBV5-1	-	-	TRBJ1-2	TGCGCCAGCAGCTTGGTGGCAGCGGGGGATGGCTACACCTTC	CASSLVAAGDGYTF
TRBV7-9	TRBD1	once	TRBJ1-2	TGTGCCAGCAGCCAGGGACAGGGGCGTAATTATGGCTACACCTTC	CASSQGQGRNYGYTF
TRBV28	-	-	TRBJ1-2	TGTGCCAGCCACCGGGAGCCCGCAGGTTATGGCTACACCTTC	CASHREPAGYGYTF
TRBV5-8	-	-	TRBJ1-5	TGTGCCAGCAGCTTGCAACAGAGCAATCAGCCCCAGCATTTT	CASSLQQSNQPQHF
TRBV6-5	TRBD1	-	TRBJ1-2	TGTGCCAGCAGTCCGACAGGGTCTGCTAACTATGGCTACACCTTC	CASSPTGSANYGYTF
TRBV13	-	-	TRBJ1-5	TGTGCCAGCAGCCAGGACAGAGATCAGCCCCAGCATTTT	CASSQDRDQPQHF
TRBV10-3	TRBD1	-	TRBJ2-3	TGTGCCATCAGTGACTTCGGGACAGTAGATACGGATACGCAGTATTTT	CAISDFGTVDTDTQYF
TRBV7-2	-	-	TRBJ2-3	TGTGCCAGCAGCATGAGGGGGGGTGACCCCCCAGATACGCAGTATTTT	CASSMRGGDPPDTQYF
TRBV18	-	-	TRBJ2-1	TGTGCCAGCTCACCACCGTGGCCCTACAATGAGCAGTTCTTC	CASSPPWPYNEQFF
TRBV2	TRBD2	-	TRBJ2-1	TGTGCCAGCAGAGGACTAGCGGGGGTCTACAATGAGCAGTTCTTC	CASRGLAGVYNEQFF
TRBV10-3	TRBD2	-	TRBJ2-7	TGTGCCATCACCCCTGGACTAGCGGGGGGGCCGTACGAGCAGTACTTC	CAITPGLAGGPYEQYF
TRBV29-1	-	-	TRBJ1-3	TGCAGCGTTGGTCTCTACTCTGGAAACACCATATATTTT	CSVGLYSGNTIYF
TRBV19	TRBD1	-	TRBJ1-1	TGTGCCAGTAGTAAGACTCGGGACAGGGGAAGGGACACTGAAGCTTTCTTT	CASSKTRDRGRDTEAFF
TRBV2	-	-	TRBJ2-2	TGTGCCAGCAGTGAACGGCGGATCCTGACCGGGGAGCTGTTTTTT	CASSERRILTGELFF
TRBV7-9	TRBD2	-	TRBJ2-5	TGTGCCAGCAGCTTAGCGCGACTAGCGGGGGCGGAGACCCAGTACTTC	CASSLARLAGAETQYF
TRBV3-1/TRBV3-2	-	-	TRBJ2-1	TGTGCCAGCAGCCAAGGACACCCCTCCGGTGAGCAGTTCTTC	CASSQGHPSGEQFF
TRBV9	TRBD1	once	TRBJ1-2	TGTGCCAGCAGCGCACGCGAGGACAGGGTTTCGTTTGGCTACACCTTC	CASSAREDRVSFGYTF
TRBV2	TRBD1	-	TRBJ2-7	TGTGCCAGCAGTGGACAGGGGGTCTACGAGCAGTACTTC	CASSGQGVYEQYF
TRBV7-2	-	-	TRBJ1-2	TGTGCCAGCAGCTCGGCTAGCACGGAGCCTTACTATGGCTACACCTTC	CASSSASTEPYYGYTF
TRBV7-9	-	-	TRBJ1-2	TGTGCCAGCAGCTTAGGCGACAGCCTGAACTATGGCTACACCTTC	CASSLGDSLNYGYTF
TRBV5-1	TRBD1	-	TRBJ2-7	TGCGCCAGCAGCTTGGAGGACAGGGTAAATCTCGAGCAGTACTTC	CASSLEDRVNLEQYF
TRBV7-9	TRBD2	-	TRBJ2-7	TGTGCCAGCAGCTTAGCGATAACTAGCGGGTTATACGAGCAGTACTTC	CASSLAITSGLYEQYF